The 25 T cell receptor beta chains given below trace back to one sample, sequenced in a study of lymphopenia after photon versus proton radiotherapy. Sequencing used immunoSEQ multiplex PCR; TCRdb keeps in-frame clones, though not all of them. Among about 50,000 clones, approximately 82% were seen once, and the ten largest hold 29%. This specimen consisted of peripheral blood, obtained from a patient treated with photon-based radiotherapy. Receptor source: a man aged 45-65 years with gastric cancer.

The J gene is TRBJ1-4, the V gene TRBV5-1, with unresolved D. The germline V gene encodes CDR1 SGHRS and CDR2 YFSETQ. V was cut by 1 base and J by 5 bases, with 3 bases left in between. The CDR3 length is 12 residues. The CDR3 sequence is CASSLRNEKLFF. The CDR3 bases are TGCGCCAGCAGCTTGCGAAATGAAAAACTGTTTTTT.

The rearrangement links TRBV30 to TRBJ1-1, with D unresolved. The germline gives CDR1 GTSNPN, CDR2 SVGIG (reference sequence). The CDR3 spans 12 residues. The V gene lost 0 bases and the J gene lost 8 bases, with 10 bases spanning the gap. CDR3 DNA: TGTGCCTGGAGTGTCTTGGGCGACGAAGCTTTCTTT. This codes for CAWSVLGDEAFF.

The chain joins TRBV19 to TRBJ2-1; 12 bases fit TRBD2. Per germline, CDR1 LNHDA and CDR2 SQIVND (reference sequence). The trim removed 6 bases at V and 6 bases at J, leaving 6 bases unmatched. The CDR3 sequence is 15 residues long. CDR3 protein: CASRILAGGVNEQFF. The CDR3 nucleotides read TGTGCCAGTAGGATACTAGCGGGAGGAGTCAATGAGCAGTTCTTC.

The chain couples TRBV6-5 to TRBJ2-7; 7 bases are a match to TRBD1. Germline loops: CDR1 MNHEY, CDR2 SVGAGI. The trim removed 4 bases at V and 7 bases at J, leaving 10 bases unmatched. The CDR3 is 14 amino acids. The CDR3 coding sequence is TGTGCCAGCAGTTCCGACAGGGTCGTGTGGGAGCAGTACTTC. The encoded protein is CASSSDRVVWEQYF.

The chain joins TRBV7-2 to TRBJ2-7, with TRBD2 identical over 10 bases. The CDR3 has 14 amino acids. Germline CDR1 and CDR2: SGHTA and FQGNSA. V lost 6 bases to trimming and J lost 5 bases; unmatched junction nucleotides: 7. DNA of the CDR3: TGTGCCAGCAGACTAGAGGGACTAGCGCACGAGCAGTACTTC. Translated, it gives CASRLEGLAHEQYF.

This clone showed up just once. This chain connects TRBV18 to TRBJ2-7; 7 nucleotides line up with TRBD2. CDR3 length equals 14 residues. After removal of 3 bases from V and 3 bases from J, the junction contained 5 bases not matched to a gene. Per the germline V gene, CDR1 is KGHSH and CDR2 is LQKENI. CDR3 sequence (DNA): TGTGCCAGCTCACCCGGGACTACTGACTACGAGCAGTACTTC. It specifies CASSPGTTDYEQYF.

The chain has TRBV4-2 and TRBJ1-5; D uncertain. The germline V gene has CDR1 LGHNA and CDR2 YNFKEQ. The CDR3 consists of 14 residues. V shed 0 bases and J shed 2 bases, with 5 bases lying between them. CDR3 sequence: CASSQDLGNQPQHF. In DNA, the CDR3 is TGTGCCAGCAGCCAAGATCTAGGCAATCAGCCCCAGCATTTT.

This chain links TRBV2 with TRBJ2-1; maybe TRBD2 (6 bases). The germline CDR1 and CDR2 sequences are SNHLY and FYNNEI. The CDR3 runs to 15 residues. The V end was cut by 6 bases, the J end by 7 bases, with 19 bases between. CDR3 sequence (DNA): TGTGCCAGCAGGGTGTCCCGGGAGAGGGTAAATGAGCAGTTCTTC. It is translated as CASRVSRERVNEQFF.

This clone was seen just once. The chain carries TRBV6-5 and TRBJ2-7; 8 bases fit TRBD1. Germline CDR1 MNHEY, CDR2 SVGAGI. The CDR3 covers 14 residues. Losses at the gene ends were 7 bases for V and 5 bases for J; bases not matched to a gene: 10. CDR3 sequence reads: CASMSPGGKNEQYF. CDR3 coding DNA: TGTGCCAGCATGTCGCCAGGGGGCAAGAACGAGCAGTACTTC.

This sequence joins TRBV6-5 and TRBJ2-3, with D tentatively TRBD1 (6 bases). The CDR3 runs to 13 residues. V lost 6 bases and J 2 bases, leaving 9 bases between the germline ends. Germline CDR1 is MNHEY and CDR2 is SVGAGI. CDR3 bases: TGTGCCAGCAGGGGACATGCCACAGATACGCAGTATTTT. This sequence encodes CASRGHATDTQYF.

The chain has TRBV5-6 and TRBJ1-1, with D unclear. This CDR3 has 15 residues. V lost 0 bases to trimming and J lost 0 bases, with 9 bases between them. CDR1 is SGHDT, CDR2 YYEEEE, per germline. CDR3 sequence (DNA): TGTGCCAGCAGCTTGGCCAACCGACTGAACACTGAAGCTTTCTTT. It specifies CASSLANRLNTEAFF.

In the case of this clone: In the same sample, other DNA sequences code for this CDR3. The chain links TRBV18 to TRBJ2-3, with 8 bases lining up with TRBD2. The V and J ends lost 5 bases and 5 bases, in that order; junction bases with no gene match: 6. CDR1 is KGHSH, CDR2 LQKENI, per germline. The CDR3 spans 14 residues. The chain's CDR3 is CASSSGTSGDTQYF. The CDR3 bases are TGTGCCAGCTCATCCGGGACTAGTGGAGATACGCAGTATTTT.

The CDR3 loop reads CASSLGTRETQYF. CDR3 coding DNA: TGTGCCAGCAGCTTAGGGACCCGAGAGACCCAGTACTTC. V usage is TRBV7-3 and J usage is TRBJ2-5; either TRBD1 or TRBD2 may supply D (5 bases each). Germline V gene data show CDR1 as SGHTA and CDR2 as FQGTGA. V was trimmed by 2 bases and J by 4 bases, leaving 8 bases between them. This CDR3 is 13 amino acids long.

The V call is TRBV7-9, the J call TRBJ2-5; 7 bases are shared with TRBD1. The CDR3 length is 15 residues. The germline gives CDR1 SEHNR, CDR2 FQNEAQ (reference sequence). The V segment lost 4 bases and the J segment 4 bases; nucleotides outside the gene matches: 9. CDR3 residues: CASSSGQILGETQYF. CDR3 in DNA: TGTGCCAGCAGCTCGGGACAGATTTTAGGAGAGACCCAGTACTTC.

The chain combines TRBV30 with TRBJ2-1, with TRBD2 matching over 7 bases. Germline CDR1 and CDR2: GTSNPN and SVGIG (reference sequence). The CDR3 contains 13 residues. V was clipped by 0 bases and J by 12 bases; unmatched bases: 8. In DNA, the CDR3 is TGTGCCTGGAGTGTTAGCCGGCCGGGGGGGCAGTTCTTC. It is translated as CAWSVSRPGGQFF.

The chain recombines TRBV9 with TRBJ2-5; D is possibly TRBD2 (6 bases). This CDR3 is 15 amino acids long. CDR1 SGDLS and CDR2 YYNGEE come from the germline V gene. V dropped 0 bases and J dropped 6 bases, with 15 bases sitting between them. The CDR3 protein is CASSVGAGPGQTQYF. In DNA form, the CDR3 reads TGTGCCAGCAGCGTAGGAGCGGGCCCGGGCCAGACCCAGTACTTC.

The chain carries TRBV25-1 and TRBJ1-4; D may be TRBD1 (5 bases). V was clipped by 4 bases and J by 0 bases, with 15 bases between them. The CDR3 totals 17 residues. Germline CDR1 MGHDK, CDR2 SYGVNS. In DNA form, the CDR3 reads TGTGCCAGCAGTGGGAGTACCCGGGGCGCAACTAATGAAAAACTGTTTTTT. Protein: CASSGSTRGATNEKLFF.

The rearrangement links TRBV6-5 to TRBJ2-1; maybe TRBD1 (6 bases). The V gene's germline CDR1 is MNHEY and CDR2 SVGAGI. The CDR3 has 15 residues. Trimming removed 5 bases at V and 2 bases at J, with 13 bases between. The CDR3 sequence: CASSPRRGTYNEQFF. In DNA, the CDR3 is TGTGCCAGCAGTCCACGAAGGGGGACCTACAATGAGCAGTTCTTC.

The chain recombines TRBV28 with TRBJ2-7; 7 nucleotides agree with TRBD2. Germline V gene sequence: CDR1 MDHEN, CDR2 SYDVKM. V was pared by 6 bases and J by 4 bases, with 15 bases of the junction left unmatched. The length of the CDR3 is 16 residues. CDR3 bases: TGTGCCAGCAGCCCACCCCCCCTAGCGGCCCAATACGAGCAGTACTTC. It yields the protein CASSPPPLAAQYEQYF.

The chain joins TRBV15 to TRBJ2-5, with D perhaps TRBD2 (6 bases). The CDR3 runs 15 residues. V gave up 5 bases and J gave up 0 bases, with 13 bases separating them. The germline V gene encodes CDR1 LNHNV and CDR2 YYDKDF (reference sequence). The CDR3 DNA reads TGTGCCACCAGCGGCCTAGCGCCGTACCAAGAGACCCAGTACTTC. It translates to CATSGLAPYQETQYF. Variable domain in full (rest from reference TRBV15 and TRBJ2-5): DAMVIQNPRYQVTQFGKPVTLSCSQTLNHNVMYWYQQKSSQAPKLLFHYYDKDFNNEADTPDNFQSRRPNTSFCFLDIRSPGLGDTAMYLCATSGLAPYQETQYFGPGTRLLVL.

The J gene is TRBJ2-1, the V gene TRBV9; D not certain. CDR3 length: 15 amino acids. Trimming pared 0 bases from V and 1 base from J, leaving 8 bases between. The germline CDR1 and CDR2 sequences are SGDLS and YYNGEE. This CDR3 is CASSVEGGSYNEQFF. DNA for the CDR3: TGTGCCAGCAGCGTAGAGGGTGGGTCCTACAATGAGCAGTTCTTC. Based on the CDR3 plus reference TRBV9 and TRBJ2-1, the full variable domain is DSGVTQTPKHLITATGQRVTLRCSPRSGDLSVYWYQQSLDQGLQFLIQYYNGEERAKGNILERFSAQQFPDLHSELNLSSLELGDSALYFCASSVEGGSYNEQFFGPGTRLTVL.

This clone has only one observation. The genes are TRBV7-7 and TRBJ2-5; tentative D call: TRBD2 (6 bases). V gave up 0 bases and J gave up 7 bases, with 6 bases separating them. From germline, CDR1 is SSHAT and CDR2 FNYEAQ (reference sequence). The CDR3 length is 12 residues. DNA of the CDR3: TGTGCCAGCAGCTTAGCGGGGGGGACCCAGTACTTC. Its protein is CASSLAGGTQYF. The full variable domain, rest sourced from reference TRBV7-7 and TRBJ2-5, is GAGVSQSPRYKVTKRGQDVTLRCDPISSHATLYWYQQALGQGPEFLTYFNYEAQPDKSGLPSDRFSAERPEGSISTLTIQRTEQRDSAMYRCASSLAGGTQYFGPGTRLLVL.

Points on this clone: This sample includes further DNA sequences coding for the same CDR3. V and J are TRBV11-3 and TRBJ2-3; the D is unclear. The germline V gene encodes CDR1 SGHNT and CDR2 YENEEA. This CDR3 contains 14 residues. Trimming cost V 2 bases and J 0 bases, with 6 bases left between them. The CDR3 DNA sequence: TGTGCCAGCAGCTTAACAGCCAGCACAGATACGCAGTATTTT. This translates into CASSLTASTDTQYF.

J is TRBJ2-7 and V is TRBV5-6; possible D gene TRBD2, 6 bases. The V end was cut by 5 bases, the J end by 2 bases, with 11 bases between. The length of the CDR3 is 13 residues. Germline V gives CDR1 SGHDT, CDR2 YYEEEE. In DNA form, the CDR3 reads TGTGCCAGCAGTGGAGGGGCGCCCTACGAGCAGTACTTC. Amino acids: CASSGGAPYEQYF.

The CDR3 DNA reads TGTGCCAGCAGCTTACTAGCGGGAGGTCACAATGAGCAGTTCTTC. Its protein is CASSLLAGGHNEQFF. The V gene is TRBV11-2, the J gene TRBJ2-1; 11 positions agree with TRBD2. CDR3 length: 15 amino acids. CDR1 is SGHAT, CDR2 FQNNGV, per germline. V trimming: 2 bases; J trimming: 5 bases; junction bases outside the gene matches: 2.